The 25 T cell receptor beta chains below were found in one sample sequenced in a study of CD8+CD57+ T cells in acquired aplastic anemia (dated by TCRdb to between 2017 and 2018). Sequencing was performed on an Illumina HiSeq 2000. Genomic DNA served as template for TCR beta VDJ combination and CDR3 sequence profiling. TCRdb applied fastp at Q25 and MiXCR to the public reads, then kept only in-frame beta chains. All rows with the same CDR3 protein become a single entry with the most common DNA and genes. This sample comprises roughly 280,000 distinct CDR3 sequences, under 65% of them detected only once. The top ten constitute roughly 1.3% of the sample. Patients chosen for sequencing had shown expansion of CD8+CD57+ cells by flow cytometry. Sequencing used sorted CD4+, CD8+, or CD8+CD57+ T cells (not recorded which) from PBMCs. The receptors stem from a human donor with aplastic anemia.

The V and J genes are TRBV5-1 and TRBJ1-1; TRBD1 matches 9 bases. Germline loops: CDR1 SGHRS, CDR2 YFSETQ. V was pared by 6 bases and J by 5 bases, with 5 bases of the junction left unmatched. The CDR3 length is 13 residues. CDR3 residues: CASTLGTGTEAFF. In DNA, the CDR3 is TGCGCCAGCACCCTAGGGACAGGGACTGAAGCTTTCTTT.

The chain joins TRBV7-2 to TRBJ2-1; D is possibly TRBD1 (6 bases). Trimming pared 4 bases from V and 2 bases from J, leaving 12 bases between. CDR3 size: 15 residues. The germline gives CDR1 SGHTA, CDR2 FQGNSA. The DNA for the CDR3 is TGTGCCAGCAGCTCTTCAGGGGTGACCTACAATGAGCAGTTCTTC. This translates into CASSSSGVTYNEQFF.

This clonotype came up many times. This rearrangement joins TRBV2 to TRBJ1-1, with 7 bases that match TRBD1. V trimming: 6 bases; J trimming: 1 base; junction bases outside the gene matches: 5. This CDR3 is 14 amino acids long. Germline V gene lookup returns CDR1 SNHLY and CDR2 FYNNEI. CDR3 bases: TGTGCCAGCAGCCTGACAGGGAAGAACACTGAAGCTTTCTTT. Amino acid sequence: CASSLTGKNTEAFF.

For this clonotype: One junction end does not reproduce the germline sequence, and a read error may be involved. The chain employs TRBV3-1 and TRBJ1-2, with TRBD1 matching 10 bases. The CDR3 extends over 14 amino acids. Per the germline V gene, CDR1 is LGHDT and CDR2 is YNNKEL (reference sequence). CDR3 nucleotides: TGTGCCGGCAGCCCGGGACAGGGGAGAAATGGCTACACCTTC. The encoded protein is CAGSPGQGRNGYTF.

The chain couples TRBV15 to TRBJ1-2; 7 nucleotides line up with TRBD1. With 2 bases clipped from V and 4 bases from J, the junction kept 7 bases outside the gene matches. The CDR3 spans 15 residues. Per germline, CDR1 LNHNV and CDR2 YYDKDF (reference sequence). The CDR3 nucleotides are TGTGCCACCAGCAGAAGACAGGGAGGGAGCTATGGCTACACCTTC. Protein sequence: CATSRRQGGSYGYTF.

The V gene is TRBV7-6, the J gene TRBJ2-1; D might be TRBD2 (6 bases). This CDR3 is 13 amino acids long. V gave up 5 bases and J gave up 13 bases, with 18 bases separating them. Germline V gives CDR1 SGHVS, CDR2 FNYEAQ. CDR3 loop: CASSMDYKETQFF. The CDR3 DNA is TGTGCCAGCAGCATGGACTATAAAGAGACCCAGTTCTTC.

This clonotype was seen more than once but under ten times. The chain has TRBV9 and TRBJ1-1; 7 nucleotides line up with TRBD1. V trimming: 3 bases; J trimming: 11 bases; junction bases outside the gene matches: 16. The germline V gene encodes CDR1 SGDLS and CDR2 YYNGEE. The CDR3 spans 15 residues. The CDR3 reads CASSAGTGQRKDAFF. In nucleotides, the CDR3 is TGTGCCAGCAGCGCCGGAACGGGACAGCGAAAGGACGCTTTCTTT.

Concerning this clonotype itself: Lacking the conserved final phenylalanine or tryptophan, this CDR3 likely reflects a read error. This chain uses TRBV5-1 with TRBJ2-1, with TRBD2 matching 9 bases. CDR3 size: 17 residues. The ends lost 3 bases at V and 6 bases at J; junction bases unmatched: 13. Germline V lookup: CDR1 SGHRS, CDR2 YFSETQ. The CDR3 DNA follows: TGCGCCAGCAGCTCAAACCCGGGACTAGCTGGGATCAATGAGCAGTTCCTC. This codes for CASSSNPGLAGINEQFL.

The chain carries TRBV2 and TRBJ2-7; 11 bases fit TRBD1. The germline V gene has CDR1 SNHLY and CDR2 FYNNEI. This CDR3 contains 15 residues. Trimming cost V 1 base and J 4 bases; bases outside gene matches: 3. The CDR3 reads CASSEGTGGAYEQYF. CDR3 in DNA: TGTGCCAGCAGTGAAGGGACAGGGGGCGCGTACGAGCAGTACTTC. Full variable domain (outside the CDR3, taken from reference TRBV2 and TRBJ2-7): EPEVTQTPSHQVTQMGQEVILRCVPISNHLYFYWYRQILGQKVEFLVSFYNNEISEKSEIFDDQFSVERPDGSNFTLKIRSTKLEDSAMYFCASSEGTGGAYEQYFGPGTRLTVT.

The chain joins TRBV7-2 to TRBJ2-7; tentatively, D is TRBD1 or TRBD2 (5 bases each). The V and J ends lost 2 bases and 0 bases respectively, with 11 bases between them. CDR1 and CDR2 (germline): SGHTA, FQGNSA. CDR3 size: 15 residues. CDR3 sequence: CASSLTWGSSYEQYF. CDR3 in DNA: TGTGCCAGCAGCTTAACTTGGGGGAGCTCCTACGAGCAGTACTTC.

The rearrangement links TRBV5-5 to TRBJ1-2; D perhaps matches TRBD1 (6 bases). Germline lookup yields CDR1 SGHKS and CDR2 YYEKEE (reference sequence). V dropped 4 bases and J dropped 4 bases, with 14 bases sitting between them. The length of the CDR3 is 14 residues. For the CDR3, the DNA is TGTGCCAGCAGCCGGGGACATGGTGGCTATGGCTACACCTTC. This gives the protein CASSRGHGGYGYTF.

This rearrangement joins TRBV10-2 to TRBJ2-7; a possible D gene is TRBD2 (6 bases). This CDR3 comprises 13 residues. CDR1 and CDR2 (germline): WSHSY, SAAADI. V lost 1 base to trimming and J lost 3 bases, with 7 bases between them. The CDR3 reads CASSEWGGYEQYF. CDR3 DNA: TGCGCCAGCAGTGAGTGGGGAGGCTACGAGCAGTACTTC.

The rearrangement uses TRBV19 and TRBJ1-2; 9 bases line up with TRBD1. V shed 9 bases, J shed 0 bases, and the junction held 11 bases outside the gene matches. This CDR3 is built from 16 residues. CDR1 is LNHDA and CDR2 is SQIVND in the germline V gene (reference sequence). Here the CDR3 reads CASSRDRARANYGYTF. DNA of the CDR3: TGTGCCAGCAGTCGGGACAGGGCCCGAGCTAACTATGGCTACACCTTC. The full variable domain, in which reference TRBV19 and TRBJ1-2 provide the parts outside the CDR3, is DGGITQSPKYLFRKEGQNVTLSCEQNLNHDAMYWYRQDPGQGLRLIYYSQIVNDFQKGDIAEGYSVSREKKESFPLTVTSAQKNPTAFYLCASSRDRARANYGYTFGSGTRLTVV.

The V call is TRBV5-1, the J call TRBJ2-7; a weak D match, TRBD2 (6 bases). Trimming removed 5 bases at V and 6 bases at J, with 9 bases between. The CDR3 is 11 residues long. CDR1 is SGHRS, CDR2 YFSETQ, per germline. CDR3 sequence: CASREGVEQYF. CDR3 in DNA: TGCGCCAGCAGGGAGGGAGTCGAGCAGTACTTC.

V is TRBV11-3 and J is TRBJ2-1; D assignment may be TRBD1 or TRBD2 (6 bases each). This CDR3 region has 14 residues. The V end was cut by 1 base, the J end by 12 bases, with 16 bases between. The germline V gene has CDR1 SGHNT and CDR2 YENEEA. The DNA for the CDR3 is TGTGCCAGCAGCTTAGGGGGGGCCACAGATACGCAGTTCTTC. It specifies CASSLGGATDTQFF. Looking up the rest from reference TRBV11-3 and TRBJ2-1 gives the full variable domain: EAGVVQSPRYKIIEKKQPVAFWCNPISGHNTLYWYLQNLGQGPELLIRYENEEAVDDSQLPKDRFSAERLKGVDSTLKIQPAELGDSAVYLCASSLGGATDTQFFGPGTRLTVL.

The chain joins TRBV10-3 to TRBJ2-6; possibly TRBD1 for D (6 bases). The length of the CDR3 is 19 residues. The germline gives CDR1 ENHRY, CDR2 SYGVKD. The V and J ends lost 6 bases and 0 bases respectively, with 21 bases between them. The CDR3 coding sequence is TGTGCCATCAGCGCCGCTCCGGGACACGCGCCCTCTGGGGCCAACGTCCTGACTTTC. Protein: CAISAAPGHAPSGANVLTF.

This chain links TRBV7-2 with TRBJ2-7; a weak D match, TRBD2 (5 bases). The germline V and J ends were trimmed by 6 bases and 6 bases, with 18 bases remaining between them. Germline V lookup: CDR1 SGHTA, CDR2 FQGNSA. This CDR3 region has 14 residues. The CDR3 loop is CASSPPGTESEQYF. The CDR3 coding sequence is TGTGCCAGCAGTCCACCGGGAACCGAAAGCGAGCAGTACTTC. Based on the CDR3 plus reference TRBV7-2 and TRBJ2-7, the full variable domain is GAGVSQSPSNKVTEKGKDVELRCDPISGHTALYWYRQSLGQGLEFLIYFQGNSAPDKSGLPSDRFSAERTGGSVSTLTIQRTQQEDSAVYLCASSPPGTESEQYFGPGTRLTVT.

This clonotype has ten or more counts. The V call is TRBV18, the J call TRBJ1-1; D remains unclear. V gave up 1 base and J gave up 6 bases, with 6 bases separating them. Germline CDR1 and CDR2: KGHSH and LQKENI. The CDR3 is made up of 12 amino acids. The CDR3 protein is CASSPQAAEAFF. The CDR3 DNA follows: TGTGCCAGCTCACCACAGGCAGCTGAAGCTTTCTTT.

V and J are TRBV11-3 and TRBJ2-1; 7 nucleotides match TRBD2. The length of the CDR3 is 16 residues. Germline CDR1 SGHNT, CDR2 YENEEA. V gave up 5 bases and J gave up 10 bases; unmatched junction bases: 17. The CDR3 loop is CASSGLGGVAAGEQFF. In nucleotides, the CDR3 is TGTGCCAGCAGCGGACTAGGTGGGGTAGCGGCGGGGGAGCAGTTCTTC.

This clonotype has more than one count but fewer than ten. CDR3 DNA: TGCAGTGCTAGACCCTCGGGGACAGGGCATTACGAGCAGTACTTC. Its protein product is CSARPSGTGHYEQYF. The chain joins TRBV20-1 to TRBJ2-7; 9 nucleotides line up with TRBD1. The CDR3 loop spans 15 amino acids. CDR1 and CDR2 (germline): DFQATT, SNEGSKA (reference sequence). The J segment lost 4 bases and the V segment lost 2 bases, leaving 9 bases of the junction unmatched.

This rearrangement joins TRBV6-5 to TRBJ2-7; 10 nucleotides align to TRBD1. The CDR3 covers 15 residues. V lost 6 bases and J lost 0; bases outside the gene matches: 5. In germline, CDR1 is MNHEY, CDR2 SVGAGI. For the CDR3, the DNA is TGTGCCAGCAGGGACGGACAGGGGGACTCCTACGAGCAGTACTTC. As protein: CASRDGQGDSYEQYF.

V usage is TRBV20-1 and J usage is TRBJ2-7; maybe TRBD1 (6 bases). Trimming took 0 bases from V and 5 from J, leaving 17 bases between them. The germline V gene encodes CDR1 DFQATT and CDR2 SNEGSKA (reference sequence). CDR3 length: 15 amino acids. CDR3 bases: TGCAGTGCTAGAGATGGTCAGGGGCGTTTGGACGAGCAGTACTTC. Its protein product is CSARDGQGRLDEQYF.

This clonotype has only a few counts. The rearrangement links TRBV24-1 to TRBJ2-2, with D possibly matching TRBD2 (5 bases). V was cut by 3 bases and J by 11 bases, with 15 bases left in between. Looked up from germline, CDR1 is KGHDR and CDR2 is SFDVKD. This CDR3 contains 14 residues. The CDR3 DNA is TGTGCCACCAGTGATAACCTAACACCGGGAGAGCTGTTTTTT. Protein: CATSDNLTPGELFF.

V and J are TRBV3-1 and TRBJ2-2; TRBD2 might be the D (6 bases). V was trimmed by 2 bases and J by 4 bases, leaving 11 bases between them. CDR3 length equals 15 residues. Germline V CDR1 and CDR2: LGHDT, YNNKEL (reference sequence). CDR3: CASSQFGGGTGELFF. In DNA, the CDR3 is TGTGCCAGCAGCCAATTCGGGGGTGGCACCGGGGAGCTGTTTTTT.

V usage is TRBV14 and J usage is TRBJ1-4; 7 nucleotides agree with TRBD1. The germline V gene encodes CDR1 SGHDN and CDR2 FVKESK. Trimming cost V 6 bases and J 10 bases; bases outside gene matches: 14. This CDR3 is 15 amino acids long. The CDR3 here is CASRPTGSRVGKLFF. In DNA, the CDR3 is TGTGCCAGCAGACCGACAGGGAGTAGGGTAGGAAAACTGTTTTTT. The entire variable domain, with the rest obtained from reference TRBV14 and TRBJ1-4, is as follows: EAGVTQFPSHSVIEKGQTVTLRCDPISGHDNLYWYRRVMGKEIKFLLHFVKESKQDESGMPNNRFLAERTGGTYSTLKVQPAELEDSGVYFCASRPTGSRVGKLFFGSGTQLSVL.